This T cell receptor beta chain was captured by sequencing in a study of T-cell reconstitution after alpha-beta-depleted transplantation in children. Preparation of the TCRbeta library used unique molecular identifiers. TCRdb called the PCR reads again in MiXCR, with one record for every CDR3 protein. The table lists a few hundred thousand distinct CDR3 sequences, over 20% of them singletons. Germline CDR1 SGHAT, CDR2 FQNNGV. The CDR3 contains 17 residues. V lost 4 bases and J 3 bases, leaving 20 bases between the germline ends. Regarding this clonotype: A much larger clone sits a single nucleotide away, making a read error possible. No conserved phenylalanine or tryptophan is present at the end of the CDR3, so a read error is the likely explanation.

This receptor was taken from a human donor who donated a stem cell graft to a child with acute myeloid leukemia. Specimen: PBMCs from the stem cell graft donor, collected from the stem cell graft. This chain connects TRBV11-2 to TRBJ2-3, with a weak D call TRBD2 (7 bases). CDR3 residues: CASSSGTIGGRTDTQYS. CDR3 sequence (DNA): TGTGCCAGCAGCTCCGGGACTATCGGGGGGCGGACAGATACGCAGTATTCT.